The 8 T cell receptor beta chains below all came from one sample that was sequenced in a study of cytomegalovirus exposure and HLA in healthy donors. The study ran its PCR with 60 Vbeta and 13 Jbeta primers. Profiled with immunoSEQ multiplex PCR; TCRdb holds only in-frame clones, not every one. The sample lists some 120,000 clones; 74% were seen once. The sample was PBMCs. Source of these receptors: a woman in her fifties or sixties in good health and CMV-seropositive.

The chain links TRBV2 to TRBJ1-2; D not certain. Germline V lookup: CDR1 SNHLY, CDR2 FYNNEI. This CDR3 comprises 13 residues. V was cut by 3 bases and J by 4 bases, with 9 bases left in between. The CDR3 loop reads CASSDSGIYGYTF. CDR3 sequence (DNA): TGTGCCAGCAGTGACTCCGGGATCTATGGCTACACCTTC.

This clone was observed a handful of times. The rearrangement uses TRBV4-1 and TRBJ1-1; D may be TRBD1 (5 bases). V was pared by 0 bases and J by 5 bases, with 13 bases between. This CDR3 is built from 15 residues. The V gene's germline CDR1 is MGHRA and CDR2 YSYEKL. CDR3: CASSQESLGGTEAFF. CDR3 coding DNA: TGCGCCAGCAGCCAAGAATCCCTGGGGGGAACTGAAGCTTTCTTT.

The chain links TRBV5-5 to TRBJ1-2; TRBD1 agrees at 9 bases. The CDR3 sequence is 14 residues long. V was pared by 4 bases and J by 3 bases, with 4 bases of the junction left unmatched. Germline CDR1 is SGHKS and CDR2 is YYEKEE (reference sequence). CDR3 amino acids: CASSRDRAHYGYTF. The DNA for the CDR3 is TGTGCCAGCAGCCGGGACAGGGCCCACTATGGCTACACCTTC. Complete variable domain (other parts from reference TRBV5-5 and TRBJ1-2): DAGVTQSPTHLIKTRGQQVTLRCSPISGHKSVSWYQQVLGQGPQFIFQYYEKEERGRGNFPDRFSARQFPNYSSELNVNALLLGDSALYLCASSRDRAHYGYTFGSGTRLTVV.

The chain employs TRBV30 and TRBJ1-5; D is uncertain. Germline CDR1 and CDR2: GTSNPN and SVGIG (reference sequence). V lost 0 bases, J lost 6 bases, and 12 bases lay in between. CDR3 length: 14 residues. The CDR3 protein is CAWSVFGGSQPQHF. CDR3 DNA: TGTGCCTGGAGTGTTTTTGGCGGGAGTCAGCCCCAGCATTTT.

This chain links TRBV5-1 with TRBJ1-5; D is unresolved. V dropped 0 bases and J dropped 2 bases, with 12 bases sitting between them. The CDR3 totals 16 residues. CDR1 SGHRS and CDR2 YFSETQ come from the germline V gene. The CDR3 protein is CASSLGGLAGNQPQHF. CDR3 coding DNA: TGCGCCAGCAGCTTGGGTGGTCTCGCGGGCAATCAGCCCCAGCATTTT.

This chain joins TRBV5-8 and TRBJ2-3; TRBD1 might be the D (5 bases). Trimming shortened V by 4 bases and J by 5 bases, and 14 bases separated the two germline ends. CDR3 length: 14 residues. Germline lookup yields CDR1 SGHTS and CDR2 YDEGEE. The DNA for the CDR3 is TGTGCCAGCAGCCGGACATATGTCATAGATACGCAGTATTTT. Translated, it gives CASSRTYVIDTQYF.

This clone was counted many times. The V and J genes are TRBV4-1 and TRBJ1-2; a weak D match, TRBD1 (5 bases). The CDR3 length is 13 residues. The germline V and J ends were trimmed by 0 bases and 4 bases, with 6 bases remaining between them. Germline CDR1 reads MGHRA; CDR2 reads YSYEKL. In DNA form, the CDR3 reads TGCGCCAGCAGCCAAGACCAGGGCTATGGCTACACCTTC. It is translated as CASSQDQGYGYTF.

The chain recombines TRBV27 with TRBJ2-7, with D uncertain. This CDR3 is 13 amino acids long. Germline V gene sequence: CDR1 MNHEY, CDR2 SMNVEV (reference sequence). V gave up 4 bases and J gave up 4 bases, with 11 bases separating them. The DNA for the CDR3 is TGTGCCAGCAGTTCAAGCCGATTTTACGAGCAGTACTTC. The encoded protein is CASSSSRFYEQYF.